These 3 T cell receptor beta chains came from one sample sequenced in a study of blood T cell repertoires in COVID-19. Clones were read by immunoSEQ multiplex PCR, and TCRdb kept only the in-frame ones, dropping some. The sample yields approximately 260,000 clones, around four fifths seen once. The sequenced sample was peripheral blood. The receptors here all came from a woman aged 60 to 75 with active or convalescent COVID-19.

The chain is built from TRBV5-6 and TRBJ2-5; D possibly corresponds to TRBD1 (6 bases). CDR1 is SGHDT and CDR2 is YYEEEE in the germline V gene. CDR3 length: 14 residues. Trimming took 4 bases from V and 7 from J, leaving 17 bases between them. The CDR3: CASSLSGTRGTQYF. As DNA, the CDR3 is TGTGCCAGCAGCCTGTCCGGGACCAGGGGGACCCAGTACTTC.

The V and J genes are TRBV19 and TRBJ1-2; D is unresolved. The CDR3 consists of 14 residues. CDR1 LNHDA and CDR2 SQIVND come from the germline V gene (reference sequence). The V end was cut by 4 bases, the J end by 10 bases, with 19 bases between. The CDR3 nucleotides are TGTGCCAGTAGTACGGCAGCGGAATACCTCTCCTACACCTTC. Its protein product is CASSTAAEYLSYTF.

The J gene is TRBJ1-2, the V gene TRBV12-3 or TRBV12-4, with D perhaps TRBD1 (6 bases). Trimming took off 1 base at V and 13 bases at J, with 16 bases between the two ends. This CDR3 region has 13 residues. CDR3 in amino acids: CASSLGGTIVPTF. CDR3 nucleotide sequence: TGTGCCAGCAGTTTAGGGGGGACAATCGTCCCCACCTTC.